The sequence of this TCR beta chain was determined in a study of T cell repertoires in cytomegalovirus infection. The overall study: HLA-B-restricted CMV epitopes that are well studied were used alongside recently identified HLA-C-restricted ones. CMV infection together with matching HLA type was indicated by public TCR beta signatures. The study's findings and limits: Across the ex vivo response, the dominant clonotypes were HLA-C-restricted CMV-specific TCR beta clonotypes.

MiXCR, run by TCRdb on the reads, gives a single entry per CDR3 protein. The table lists 570,000 or so distinct CDR3 sequences, under 45% of them singletons, with 48% in the top ten. This clonotype was observed a handful of times. The antigen remains undetermined. In germline, CDR1 is SGHVS, CDR2 FNYEAQ. CDR3 length: 14 amino acids. The ends were cut back, 5 bases at V and 5 bases at J, with 13 bases in the middle. Specimen: cultured PBMCs, collected from culture after CMV antigen stimulation. The J gene is TRBJ2-1, the V gene TRBV7-6; D is uncertain. The source is a human donor in good health (CMV status not recorded). Some clones in this sample may be carry-over from other donors' samples. Here the CDR3 DNA reads TGTGCCAGCAGCCCGAATGAAGTAAACAATGAGCAGTTCTTC. As protein: CASSPNEVNNEQFF. Together with reference TRBV7-6 and TRBJ2-1, the CDR3 gives the full variable domain: GAGVSQSPRYKVTKRGQDVALRCDPISGHVSLYWYRQALGQGPEFLTYFNYEAQQDKSGLPNDRFSAERPEGSISTLTIQRTEQRDSAMYRCASSPNEVNNEQFFGPGTRLTVL.